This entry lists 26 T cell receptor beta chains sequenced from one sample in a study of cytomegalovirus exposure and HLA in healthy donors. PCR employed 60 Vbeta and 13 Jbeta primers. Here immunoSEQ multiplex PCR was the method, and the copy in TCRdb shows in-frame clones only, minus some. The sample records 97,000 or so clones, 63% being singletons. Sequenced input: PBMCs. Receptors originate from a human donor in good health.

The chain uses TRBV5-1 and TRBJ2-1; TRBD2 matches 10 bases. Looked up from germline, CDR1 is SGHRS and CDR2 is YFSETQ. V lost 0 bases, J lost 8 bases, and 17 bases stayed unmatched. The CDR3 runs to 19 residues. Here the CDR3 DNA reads TGCGCCAGCAGCTTGGACCCGGGAATAGCGGGAGGCCCCGTGGATGAGCAGTTCTTC. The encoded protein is CASSLDPGIAGGPVDEQFF. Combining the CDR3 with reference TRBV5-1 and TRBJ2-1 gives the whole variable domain KAGVTQTPRYLIKTRGQQVTLSCSPISGHRSVSWYQQTPGQGLQFLFEYFSETQRNKGNFPGRFSGRQFSNSRSEMNVSTLELGDSALYLCASSLDPGIAGGPVDEQFFGPGTRLTVL.

CDR3 DNA sequence: TGTGCCAGCATTGTCCGGACTAGCGGGAGAGGTGAGCAGTTCTTC. Encoded protein: CASIVRTSGRGEQFF. The rearrangement uses TRBV2 and TRBJ2-1; 13 positions match TRBD2. V trimming: 7 bases; J trimming: 9 bases; junction bases outside the gene matches: 9. The germline V gene has CDR1 SNHLY and CDR2 FYNNEI. The CDR3 runs to 15 residues.

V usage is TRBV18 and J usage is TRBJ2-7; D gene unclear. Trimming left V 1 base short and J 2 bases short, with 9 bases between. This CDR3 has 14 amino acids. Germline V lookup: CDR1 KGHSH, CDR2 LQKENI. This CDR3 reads CASSPRSRAYEQYF. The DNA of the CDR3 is TGTGCCAGCTCACCACGGTCCCGGGCCTACGAGCAGTACTTC.

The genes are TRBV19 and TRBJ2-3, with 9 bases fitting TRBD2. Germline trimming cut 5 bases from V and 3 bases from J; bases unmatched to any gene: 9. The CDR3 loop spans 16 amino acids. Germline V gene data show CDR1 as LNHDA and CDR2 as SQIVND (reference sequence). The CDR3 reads CASSPGLAGITDTQYF. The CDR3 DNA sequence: TGTGCCAGTAGTCCTGGGCTAGCGGGAATAACAGATACGCAGTATTTT.

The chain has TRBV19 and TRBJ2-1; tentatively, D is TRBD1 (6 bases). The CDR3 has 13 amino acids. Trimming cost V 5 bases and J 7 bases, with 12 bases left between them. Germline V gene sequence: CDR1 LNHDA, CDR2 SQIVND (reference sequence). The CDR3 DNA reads TGTGCCAGTAGTCGGGGACAACAAAATGAGCAGTTCTTC. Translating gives CASSRGQQNEQFF.

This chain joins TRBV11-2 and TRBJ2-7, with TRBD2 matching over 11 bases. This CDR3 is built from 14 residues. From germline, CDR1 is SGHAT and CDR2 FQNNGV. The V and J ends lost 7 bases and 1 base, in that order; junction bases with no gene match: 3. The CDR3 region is CASTVAGGSYEQYF. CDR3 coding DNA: TGTGCCAGCACCGTAGCGGGAGGGTCCTACGAGCAGTACTTC.

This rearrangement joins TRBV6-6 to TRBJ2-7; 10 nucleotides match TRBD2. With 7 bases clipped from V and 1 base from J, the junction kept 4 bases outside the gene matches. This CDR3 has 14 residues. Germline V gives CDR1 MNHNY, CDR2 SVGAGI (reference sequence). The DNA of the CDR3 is TGTGCCAGCACCTTAGCGGGAGGTTCCTACGAGCAGTACTTC. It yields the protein CASTLAGGSYEQYF.

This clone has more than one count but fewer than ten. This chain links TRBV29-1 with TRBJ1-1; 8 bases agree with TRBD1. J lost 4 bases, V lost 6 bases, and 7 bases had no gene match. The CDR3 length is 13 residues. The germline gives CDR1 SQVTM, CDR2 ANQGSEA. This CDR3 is CSVGQGWGTEAFF. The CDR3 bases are TGCAGCGTCGGACAGGGTTGGGGCACTGAAGCTTTCTTT.

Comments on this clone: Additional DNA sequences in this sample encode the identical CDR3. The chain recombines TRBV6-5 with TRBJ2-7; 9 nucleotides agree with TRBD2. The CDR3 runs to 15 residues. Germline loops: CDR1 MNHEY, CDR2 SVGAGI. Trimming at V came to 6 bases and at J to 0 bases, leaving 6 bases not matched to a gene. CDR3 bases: TGTGCCAGCAGCTATAGCGGGGGAGCCTCCTACGAGCAGTACTTC. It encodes CASSYSGGASYEQYF.

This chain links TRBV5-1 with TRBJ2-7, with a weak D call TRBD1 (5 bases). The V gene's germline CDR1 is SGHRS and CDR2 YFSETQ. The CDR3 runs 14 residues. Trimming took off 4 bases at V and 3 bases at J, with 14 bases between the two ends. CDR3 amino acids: CASSPSGADYEQYF. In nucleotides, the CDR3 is TGCGCCAGCAGCCCATCTGGGGCAGACTACGAGCAGTACTTC.

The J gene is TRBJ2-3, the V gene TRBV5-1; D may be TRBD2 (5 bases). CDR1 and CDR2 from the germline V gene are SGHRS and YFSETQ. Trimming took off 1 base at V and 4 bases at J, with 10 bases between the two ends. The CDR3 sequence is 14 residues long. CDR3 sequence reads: CASSLSSAADTQYF. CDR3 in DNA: TGCGCCAGCAGCTTGAGTAGCGCGGCAGATACGCAGTATTTT.

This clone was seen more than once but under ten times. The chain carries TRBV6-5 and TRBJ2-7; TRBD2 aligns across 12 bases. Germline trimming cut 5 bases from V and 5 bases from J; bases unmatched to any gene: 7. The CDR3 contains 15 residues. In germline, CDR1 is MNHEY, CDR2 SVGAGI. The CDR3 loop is CASSRTSGTLNEQYF. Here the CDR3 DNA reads TGTGCCAGCAGTAGGACTAGCGGGACTTTAAACGAGCAGTACTTC.

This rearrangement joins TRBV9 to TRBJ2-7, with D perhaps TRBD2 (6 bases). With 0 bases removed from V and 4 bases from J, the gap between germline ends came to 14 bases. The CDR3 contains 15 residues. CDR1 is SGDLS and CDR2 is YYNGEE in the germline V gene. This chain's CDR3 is CASSVAHGGGYEQYF. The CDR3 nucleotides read TGTGCCAGCAGCGTAGCTCATGGGGGAGGATACGAGCAGTACTTC.

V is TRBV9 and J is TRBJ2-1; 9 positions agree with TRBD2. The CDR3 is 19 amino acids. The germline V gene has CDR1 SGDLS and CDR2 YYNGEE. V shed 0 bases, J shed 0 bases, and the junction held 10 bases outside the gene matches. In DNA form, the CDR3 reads TGTGCCAGCAGCGTAGCCCCCGCTCTAGCGGGACCCTCCTACAATGAGCAGTTCTTC. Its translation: CASSVAPALAGPSYNEQFF.

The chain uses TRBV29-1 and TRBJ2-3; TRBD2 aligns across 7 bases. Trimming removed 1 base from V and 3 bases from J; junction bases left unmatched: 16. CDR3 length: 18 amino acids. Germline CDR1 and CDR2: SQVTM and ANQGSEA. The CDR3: CSVEGARTPGGITDTQYF. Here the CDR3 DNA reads TGCAGCGTTGAAGGGGCTCGGACGCCGGGAGGTATTACAGATACGCAGTATTTT.

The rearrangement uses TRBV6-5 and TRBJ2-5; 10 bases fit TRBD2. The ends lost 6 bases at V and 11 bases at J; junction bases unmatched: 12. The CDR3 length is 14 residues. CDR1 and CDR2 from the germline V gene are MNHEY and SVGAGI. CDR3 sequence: CASRGLAGAREQYF. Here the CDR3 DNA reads TGTGCCAGCAGGGGGCTAGCGGGAGCTCGGGAGCAGTACTTC.

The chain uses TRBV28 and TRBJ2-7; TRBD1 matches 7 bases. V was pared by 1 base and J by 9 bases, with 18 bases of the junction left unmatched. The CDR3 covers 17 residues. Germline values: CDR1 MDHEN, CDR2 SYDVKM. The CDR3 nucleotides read TGTGCCAGCAGTTTATACATTATTACATATACAACAGGGGCGCAGTACTTC. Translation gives CASSLYIITYTTGAQYF.

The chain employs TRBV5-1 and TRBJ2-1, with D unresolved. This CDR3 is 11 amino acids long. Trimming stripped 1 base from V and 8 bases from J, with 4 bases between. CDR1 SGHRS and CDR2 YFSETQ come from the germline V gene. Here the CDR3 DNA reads TGCGCCAGCAGCTTGATCGATGAGCAGTTCTTC. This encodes CASSLIDEQFF.

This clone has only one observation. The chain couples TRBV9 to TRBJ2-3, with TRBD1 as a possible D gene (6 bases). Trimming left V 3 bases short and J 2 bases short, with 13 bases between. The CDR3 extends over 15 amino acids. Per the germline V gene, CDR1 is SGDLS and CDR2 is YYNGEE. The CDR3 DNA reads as TGTGCCAGCAGCGAATACGGACAGAACACAGATACGCAGTATTTT. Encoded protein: CASSEYGQNTDTQYF. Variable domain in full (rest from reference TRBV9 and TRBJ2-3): DSGVTQTPKHLITATGQRVTLRCSPRSGDLSVYWYQQSLDQGLQFLIQYYNGEERAKGNILERFSAQQFPDLHSELNLSSLELGDSALYFCASSEYGQNTDTQYFGPGTRLTVL.

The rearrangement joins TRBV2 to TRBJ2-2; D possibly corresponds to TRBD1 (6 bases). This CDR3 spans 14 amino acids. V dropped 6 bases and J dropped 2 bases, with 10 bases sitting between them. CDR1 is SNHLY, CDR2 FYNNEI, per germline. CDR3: CASRSQGNTGELFF. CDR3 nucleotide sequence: TGTGCCAGCAGGTCACAGGGTAACACCGGGGAGCTGTTTTTT.

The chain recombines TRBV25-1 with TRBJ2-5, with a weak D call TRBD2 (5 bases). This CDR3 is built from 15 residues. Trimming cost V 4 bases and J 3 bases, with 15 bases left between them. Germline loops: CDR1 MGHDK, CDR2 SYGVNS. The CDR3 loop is CASSGTRETEETQYF. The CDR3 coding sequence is TGTGCCAGCAGTGGAACTAGGGAAACCGAAGAGACCCAGTACTTC.

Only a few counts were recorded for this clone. The CDR3 DNA reads as TGTGCCAGCAGTCGTATACAGGGAGATGAGCAGTTCTTC. It codes for CASSRIQGDEQFF. This chain uses TRBV6-5 with TRBJ2-1, with D maybe TRBD1 (6 bases). This CDR3 is built from 13 residues. V dropped 5 bases and J dropped 8 bases, with 13 bases sitting between them. CDR1 MNHEY and CDR2 SVGAGI come from the germline V gene.

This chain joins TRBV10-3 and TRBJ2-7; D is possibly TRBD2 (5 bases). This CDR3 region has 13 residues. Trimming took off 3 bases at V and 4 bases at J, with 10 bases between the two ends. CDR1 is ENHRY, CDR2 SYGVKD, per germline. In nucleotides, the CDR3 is TGTGCCATCAGTGAAGGGAGAGATTACGAGCAGTACTTC. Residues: CAISEGRDYEQYF.

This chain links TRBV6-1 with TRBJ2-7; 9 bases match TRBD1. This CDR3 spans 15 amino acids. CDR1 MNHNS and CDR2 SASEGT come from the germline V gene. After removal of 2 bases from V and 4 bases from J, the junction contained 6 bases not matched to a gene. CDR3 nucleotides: TGTGCCAGCAGTGAAAGGACAGGGGATGTTTACGAGCAGTACTTC. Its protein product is CASSERTGDVYEQYF.

This CDR3 reads CASSLGTGTNNQPQHF. CDR3 sequence (DNA): TGTGCCAGCAGCTTGGGGACAGGGACGAACAATCAGCCCCAGCATTTT. This rearrangement joins TRBV5-8 to TRBJ1-5, with 8 bases lining up with TRBD1. The V segment lost 0 bases and the J segment 3 bases; nucleotides outside the gene matches: 5. Germline V gene lookup returns CDR1 SGHTS and CDR2 YDEGEE. This CDR3 comprises 16 residues.

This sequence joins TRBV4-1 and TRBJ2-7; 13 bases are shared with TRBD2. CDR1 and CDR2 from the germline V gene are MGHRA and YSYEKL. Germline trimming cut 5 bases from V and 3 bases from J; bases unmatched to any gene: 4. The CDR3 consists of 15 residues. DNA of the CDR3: TGCGCCAGCAGCGTCCGGACTAGCGGGAGCTACGAGCAGTACTTC. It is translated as CASSVRTSGSYEQYF.